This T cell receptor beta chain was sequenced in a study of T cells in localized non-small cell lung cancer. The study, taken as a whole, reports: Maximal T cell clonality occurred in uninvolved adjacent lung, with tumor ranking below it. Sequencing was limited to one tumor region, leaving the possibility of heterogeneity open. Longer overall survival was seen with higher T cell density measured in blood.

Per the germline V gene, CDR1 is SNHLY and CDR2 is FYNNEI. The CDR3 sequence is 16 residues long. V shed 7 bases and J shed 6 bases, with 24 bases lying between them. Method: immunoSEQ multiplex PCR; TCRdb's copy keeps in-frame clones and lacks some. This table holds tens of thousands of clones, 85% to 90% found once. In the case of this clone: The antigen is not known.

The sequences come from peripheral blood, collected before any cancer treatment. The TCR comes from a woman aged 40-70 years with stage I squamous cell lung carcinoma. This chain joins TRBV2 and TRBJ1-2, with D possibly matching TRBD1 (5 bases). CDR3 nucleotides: TGTGCCAGCACCTACCGAAGTTCAGGGATCGTCGATGGCTACACCTTC. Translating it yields CASTYRSSGIVDGYTF. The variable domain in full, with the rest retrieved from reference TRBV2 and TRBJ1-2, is EPEVTQTPSHQVTQMGQEVILRCVPISNHLYFYWYRQILGQKVEFLVSFYNNEISEKSEIFDDQFSVERPDGSNFTLKIRSTKLEDSAMYFCASTYRSSGIVDGYTFGSGTRLTVV.